This T cell receptor beta chain appears in the sequencing data of a study of blood T cells in healthy people across ages. The study, taken as a whole, reports: Long-lived donors had more naive CD4+ cells and higher diversity than aged donors.

Russia was home to the donors, healthy Caucasian individuals aged roughly 6 to 95. Per sample, no less than 6 micrograms of total RNA were extracted. With a J-beta primer mix and a sample-barcoded 5' primer, a second PCR ran roughly 6 to 12 cycles. MiXCR was run by TCRdb on the 5' RACE reads, yielding one entry per CDR3 protein. The sample carries roughly 700,000 distinct CDR3 sequences, about 30% recorded once. Germline CDR1 is SGHVS and CDR2 is FNYEAQ. This CDR3 spans 18 amino acids. For this clonotype: Its antigen is still unknown. Compared with germline, one end of the junction differs, possibly owing to a read error.

Material for sequencing was blood. The chain couples TRBV7-6 to TRBJ2-3; D possibly uses TRBD1 or TRBD2 (5 bases each). The TCR comes from a woman of 80 years or more in good health. The chain's CDR3 is CASSSRRAGWSSTDTQYF. The CDR3 DNA reads as TGTGCCAGCAGCTCCCGCAGGGCAGGGTGGTCTAGCACGGATACGCAGTATTTT.